This T cell receptor beta chain was documented in a study of blood T cell repertoires in COVID-19. The CDR3 contains 18 residues. The germline V gene has CDR1 MGHRA and CDR2 YSYEKL. V lost 3 bases, J lost 0 bases, and 10 bases stayed unmatched. Cohorts were based on clinical histories the participants reported. Donors in Cohort 3 counted as recovered after two negative PCRs, clearance, or symptom resolution. The authors' processing: Estimates of nucleated cell counts were drawn from the amplification of reference gene primers. Sequenced by immunoSEQ multiplex PCR; TCRdb stores in-frame clones only, minus some. V and J calls and clone size are copied from that table; D and trimming were computed from the DNA. This repertoire shows hundreds of thousands of clones, more than 85% found once; its top ten account for 3.5% to 4.5%.

V and J are TRBV4-1 and TRBJ2-7, with 11 bases aligning to TRBD2. Sequenced input: PBMCs or T cells enriched from blood (not recorded which). The receptor was isolated from a woman in her twenties or thirties who had recovered from COVID-19. CDR3 region: CASSQKSLAGGNSYEQYF. The CDR3 coding sequence is TGCGCCAGCAGCCAGAAGAGTCTAGCGGGAGGCAACTCCTACGAGCAGTACTTC.